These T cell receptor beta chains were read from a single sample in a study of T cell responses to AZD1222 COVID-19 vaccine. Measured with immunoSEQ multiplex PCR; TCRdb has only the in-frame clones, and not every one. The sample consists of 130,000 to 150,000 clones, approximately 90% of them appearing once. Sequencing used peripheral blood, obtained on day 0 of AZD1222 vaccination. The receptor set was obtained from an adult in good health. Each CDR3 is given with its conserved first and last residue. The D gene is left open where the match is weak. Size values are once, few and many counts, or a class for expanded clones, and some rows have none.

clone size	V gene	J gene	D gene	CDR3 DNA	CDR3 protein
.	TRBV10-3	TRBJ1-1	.	TGTGCCATCAGTGAGAGGGACGGCCCACAAGCTTTCTTT	CAISERDGPQAFF
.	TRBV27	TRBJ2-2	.	TGTGCCAGCAGTTGGACTATCGACACCGGGGAGCTGTTTTTT	CASSWTIDTGELFF
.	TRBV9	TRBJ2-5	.	TGTGCCAGCAGCGTGATGGGACTTGAGGGAGAGACCCAGTACTTC	CASSVMGLEGETQYF
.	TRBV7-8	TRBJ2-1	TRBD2	TGTGCCAGCAGCTTAATTGCGGCGGGGGGAACCTACAATGAGCAGTTCTTC	CASSLIAAGGTYNEQFF
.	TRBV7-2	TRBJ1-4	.	TGTGCCAGCAGCGTGGACAGAAATAATGAAAAACTGTTTTTT	CASSVDRNNEKLFF
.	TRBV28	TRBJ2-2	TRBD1	TGTGCCAGCAGTTTAAGGGACAGGGGGATCGGCACCGGGGAGCTGTTTTTT	CASSLRDRGIGTGELFF
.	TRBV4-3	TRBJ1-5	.	TGCGCCAGCAGCCAAGAGGTGGCTACGCCCCAGCATTTT	CASSQEVATPQHF
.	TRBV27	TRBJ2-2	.	TGTGCCAGCACCCACCCCCCCACCGGGGAGCTGTTTTTT	CASTHPPTGELFF
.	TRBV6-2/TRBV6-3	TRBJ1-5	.	TGTGCCAGCAGTTACGGCAGGACCCAGCATTTT	CASSYGRTQHF
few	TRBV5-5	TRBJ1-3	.	TGTGCCAGCAGCATGGGAGGGCTAGGAGCTGGAAACACCATATATTTT	CASSMGGLGAGNTIYF
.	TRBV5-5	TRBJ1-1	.	TGTGCCAGCAGCTGGGGGGATCAGGGCCACACTGAAGCTTTCTTT	CASSWGDQGHTEAFF
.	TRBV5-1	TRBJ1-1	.	TGCGCCAGCAGCTTGATCGGCGTCAGGGCTTTCTTT	CASSLIGVRAFF
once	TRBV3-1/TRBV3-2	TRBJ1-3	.	TGTGCCAGCAGCCAATGGGGCACTGGAAACACCATATATTTT	CASSQWGTGNTIYF
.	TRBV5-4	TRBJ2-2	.	TGTGCCAGCAGTCGACCACAGACTGACACCGGGGAGCTGTTTTTT	CASSRPQTDTGELFF